The 8 T cell receptor beta chains listed next were all sequenced from one sample in a study of CD8+CD57+ T cells in acquired aplastic anemia. According to the study, genomic DNA was the template for TCR beta VDJ and CDR3 profiling. MiXCR, run by TCRdb on the reads, gives a single entry per CDR3 protein. The table shows around 190,000 distinct CDR3 sequences, with about 44% occurring only once. CD8+CD57+ cell expansion, shown by flow cytometry, had occurred in the patients selected for sequencing. The sample taken for sequencing was sorted CD4+, CD8+, or CD8+CD57+ T cells (not recorded which) from PBMCs. These receptors were taken from a human donor with aplastic anemia.

The chain has TRBV10-3 and TRBJ2-3; TRBD2 might be the D (6 bases). Trimming removed 10 bases at V and 7 bases at J, with 18 bases between. Germline V CDR1 and CDR2: ENHRY, SYGVKD. This CDR3 has 13 amino acids. CDR3 sequence reads: CATLGASEHTQYF. Here the CDR3 DNA reads TGTGCCACACTCGGGGCTAGCGAGCATACGCAGTATTTT.

This clonotype was seen repeatedly, ten times or more. The V call is TRBV20-1, the J call TRBJ1-5; 9 bases match TRBD1. V dropped 5 bases and J dropped 2; count of bases not matched to a gene: 13. In germline, CDR1 is DFQATT, CDR2 SNEGSKA (reference sequence). The CDR3 covers 17 residues. CDR3 region: CSASTGGWFYGNQPQHF. CDR3 nucleotide sequence: TGCAGTGCTTCTACAGGGGGCTGGTTTTATGGCAATCAGCCCCAGCATTTT.

V and J are TRBV6-5 and TRBJ1-1, with unresolved D. Trimming removed 4 bases at V and 5 bases at J, with 14 bases between. This CDR3 is built from 14 residues. CDR1 is MNHEY, CDR2 SVGAGI, per germline. This CDR3 reads CASSLEDSSTEAFF. The DNA for the CDR3 is TGTGCCAGCAGTTTAGAGGATAGTAGTACTGAAGCTTTCTTT.

The chain has TRBV10-3 and TRBJ1-1; the D is unclear. CDR1 is ENHRY and CDR2 is SYGVKD in the germline V gene. The germline V and J ends were trimmed by 0 bases and 4 bases, with 12 bases remaining between them. This CDR3 is built from 15 residues. The CDR3 here is CAISESPEVGTEAFF. Written as DNA, the CDR3 is TGTGCCATCAGTGAGTCTCCGGAGGTGGGCACTGAAGCTTTCTTT.

The V call is TRBV19, the J call TRBJ1-6, with TRBD1 matching 9 bases. The CDR3 length is 17 residues. The V segment lost 6 bases and the J segment 9 bases; nucleotides outside the gene matches: 15. CDR1 and CDR2 from the germline V gene are LNHDA and SQIVND (reference sequence). The CDR3, as DNA: TGTGCCAGTAGATACGGGACAGGGACATCCCGCGGTTCACCCCTCCACTTT. It specifies CASRYGTGTSRGSPLHF. Drawing the rest from reference TRBV19 and TRBJ1-6, the complete variable domain is DGGITQSPKYLFRKEGQNVTLSCEQNLNHDAMYWYRQDPGQGLRLIYYSQIVNDFQKGDIAEGYSVSREKKESFPLTVTSAQKNPTAFYLCASRYGTGTSRGSPLHFGNGTRLTVT.

The CDR3 DNA reads as TGTGCCTGCAACCCACAGGGGGGATACGAGCAGTACTTC. Amino acids: CACNPQGGYEQYF. The chain combines TRBV6-1 with TRBJ2-7, with 8 bases fitting TRBD1. CDR1 is MNHNS, CDR2 SASEGT, per germline. The CDR3 has 13 amino acids. Trimming at V came to 11 bases and at J to 4 bases, leaving 10 bases not matched to a gene.

The sample holds many counts of this clonotype. V is TRBV19 and J is TRBJ1-5; D remains ambiguous. Trimming pared 4 bases from V and 0 bases from J, leaving 13 bases between. Germline assignment: CDR1 LNHDA and CDR2 SQIVND (reference sequence). The CDR3 is 16 residues long. Here the CDR3 reads CASSKGGPYSNQPQHF. CDR3 nucleotide sequence: TGTGCCAGTAGTAAAGGTGGACCGTATAGCAATCAGCCCCAGCATTTT.

A note on this clonotype: An end of the junction differs from the germline gene, which may be a read error. The V and J genes are TRBV2 and TRBJ2-3, with 8 bases lining up with TRBD1. Germline V gene data show CDR1 as SNHLY and CDR2 as FYNNEI. The CDR3 sequence is 15 residues long. In DNA, the CDR3 is TGTGCCAGCAGTTGGACAGGGCCTGGCGCAGATACGCAGTGTTTT. Translated, it gives CASSWTGPGADTQCF.